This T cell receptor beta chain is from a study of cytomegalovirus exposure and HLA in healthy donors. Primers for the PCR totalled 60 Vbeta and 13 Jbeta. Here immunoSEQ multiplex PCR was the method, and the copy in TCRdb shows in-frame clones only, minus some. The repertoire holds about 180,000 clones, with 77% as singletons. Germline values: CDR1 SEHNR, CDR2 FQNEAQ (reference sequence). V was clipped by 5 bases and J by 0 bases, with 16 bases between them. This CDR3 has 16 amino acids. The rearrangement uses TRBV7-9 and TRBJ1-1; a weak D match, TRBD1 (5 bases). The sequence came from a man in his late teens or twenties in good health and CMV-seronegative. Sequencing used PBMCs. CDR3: CASSDRQTLMNTEAFF. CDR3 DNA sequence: TGTGCCAGCAGCGATCGACAGACCCTTATGAACACTGAAGCTTTCTTT.